A selection of T cell receptor beta chains follows, all from one sample in a study of blood T cell repertoires in COVID-19. Using immunoSEQ multiplex PCR, the repertoire was profiled, and TCRdb retains in-frame clones only, with some absent. The sample has tens of thousands of clones; under 85% are singletons. The sample was peripheral blood. The origin of the receptors is a woman of 80 years or more with COVID-19, enrolled during active disease. The CDR3 runs from the conserved cysteine through the conserved F or W. D genes are given only for firm matches. Clone size appears in some rows only: once, few, many, or a class for an expanded clone.

CDR3 DNA,CDR3 protein,D gene,V gene,J gene,clone size
TGTGCCAGCAGTTTATCGGGACAGTTTTCACCCCTCCACTTT,CASSLSGQFSPLHF,TRBD1,TRBV27,TRBJ1-6,.
TGTGCCAGCTCACCAGGACACCTAACCTACGAGCAGTACTTC,CASSPGHLTYEQYF,.,TRBV18,TRBJ2-7,.
TGTGCCAGCGCCCGCACTAGCGGCACAGATACGCAGTATTTT,CASARTSGTDTQYF,TRBD2,TRBV7-2,TRBJ2-3,.
TGTGCCAGCAGTCAGGCGGGTGGGGAAGCTTTCTTT,CASSQAGGEAFF,.,TRBV2,TRBJ1-1,.
TGCGCCAGCAGTGTCCCAAAGCCCCCCGGGGTGAGCTCCTACGAGCAGTACTTC,CASSVPKPPGVSSYEQYF,.,TRBV10-2,TRBJ2-7,few
TGTGCCATCAGTGTCGGTCAGGGTGGTTACGAGCAGTACTTC,CAISVGQGGYEQYF,.,TRBV10-3,TRBJ2-7,.
TGTGCCAGCAGGACAGGAGGCTCTGGGGCCAACGTCCTGACTTTC,CASRTGGSGANVLTF,.,TRBV6-5,TRBJ2-6,.
TGCAGCGTTCCCAAAGGACAGGGTGCTTTCTTT,CSVPKGQGAFF,TRBD1,TRBV29-1,TRBJ1-1,medium-sized
TGTGCCAGAAGCTTGGGGGTCAGGGGAGAGTATTCACCCCTCCACTTT,CARSLGVRGEYSPLHF,.,TRBV5-3,TRBJ1-6,.
TGTGCCAGCAGCTTAGCCCGGGGGGTTAATCAGCCCCAGCATTTT,CASSLARGVNQPQHF,.,TRBV7-2,TRBJ1-5,.
TGTGCCAGCAGGGGCGGGACCGATAAAGCTTTCTTT,CASRGGTDKAFF,.,TRBV12-3/TRBV12-4,TRBJ1-1,.
TGTGCCTGGAGTGTAGGGGGCGAGCAGTACTTC,CAWSVGGEQYF,.,TRBV30,TRBJ2-7,.
TGTGCCAGCAGTATCCTAGCGGGAGGGCCCTGGGAGCAGTTCTTC,CASSILAGGPWEQFF,TRBD2,TRBV27,TRBJ2-1,.
TGTGCCAGCAGCGACCCCCTAGAGGAATATGGCTACACCTTC,CASSDPLEEYGYTF,.,TRBV5-4,TRBJ1-2,.
TGTGCCCCTTACAGGGGAGAAAACTATGGCTACACCTTC,CAPYRGENYGYTF,TRBD1,TRBV30,TRBJ1-2,few
TGTGCCAGCTCACCAGCTAGCGGGAGGGCCGCGCAGTACTTC,CASSPASGRAAQYF,TRBD2,TRBV18,TRBJ2-7,.
TGTGCCAGCAGGGTCGGGAGAGAGACCCAGTACTTC,CASRVGRETQYF,.,TRBV6-5,TRBJ2-5,.
TGTGCCAGCAGAGGACAGGGGTTCACTTCACCCCTCCACTTT,CASRGQGFTSPLHF,TRBD1,TRBV6-5,TRBJ1-6,.
TGTGCCACCAGTGACCCTACTAGAGATACGCAGTATTTT,CATSDPTRDTQYF,.,TRBV24-1,TRBJ2-3,.
TGTGCCAGTAGTATCCGACCAGGGGGCGAAGAGACCCAGTACTTC,CASSIRPGGEETQYF,TRBD1,TRBV19,TRBJ2-5,.
TGTGCCATCTCTTCTAGCGGGGACTTCTACAATGAGCAGTTCTTC,CAISSSGDFYNEQFF,TRBD2,TRBV10-3,TRBJ2-1,.
TGTGCCTGGAGACGTGCGGGTGAAGCTTTCTTT,CAWRRAGEAFF,.,TRBV30,TRBJ1-1,.
TGCGCCAGCAGCCCGGGACTGATCCAAGAGACCCAGTACTTC,CASSPGLIQETQYF,.,TRBV5-1,TRBJ2-5,.
TGTGCCAGCAGTGAATCGACTAGCGGGAGGGCCACCGGGGAGCTGTTTTTT,CASSESTSGRATGELFF,TRBD2,TRBV6-1,TRBJ2-2,.
TGTGCCAGCAGCCGACCCTGGACAGGGAGTTTCCGCAATCAGCCCCAGCATTTT,CASSRPWTGSFRNQPQHF,TRBD1,TRBV28,TRBJ1-5,.
TGTGCCAGCAGTATGGAGCGGGAGCCCTACAATGAGCAGTTCTTC,CASSMEREPYNEQFF,TRBD2,TRBV27,TRBJ2-1,.
TGTGCCAGCAGCGGGATAGCGGGGGGCTCCTACAATGAGCAGTTCTTC,CASSGIAGGSYNEQFF,TRBD2,TRBV5-4,TRBJ2-1,.
TGTGCCAGCAGTATACGGACAGGGAGGAACACTGAAGCTTTCTTT,CASSIRTGRNTEAFF,TRBD1,TRBV27,TRBJ1-1,.
TGTGCCAGTAGTAGATCAGCCGGGACAGGGGTTAACTATGGCTACACCTTC,CASSRSAGTGVNYGYTF,TRBD1,TRBV19,TRBJ1-2,.
TGTGCCTGGAGTGTGGGTACGGGCTATGGCTACACCTTC,CAWSVGTGYGYTF,.,TRBV30,TRBJ1-2,.
TGTGCCAGCAGAACATCGAAGGCAGGTTATATGCGTTCACCCCTCCACTTT,CASRTSKAGYMRSPLHF,.,TRBV28,TRBJ1-6,.
TGCGCCAGCAGTCAATCGACGTTCTGGCAGGGGTTTCACTCTGGGGCCAACGTCCTGACTTTC,CASSQSTFWQGFHSGANVLTF,.,TRBV23-1,TRBJ2-6,.
TGTGCCAGCAGTGAAGTGGTCCTTGGAGGAGATACGCAGTATTTT,CASSEVVLGGDTQYF,.,TRBV25-1,TRBJ2-3,few
TGTGCCAGCAGCCCTCGACAGAGTCTCTTCTACGAGCAGTACTTC,CASSPRQSLFYEQYF,.,TRBV5-6,TRBJ2-7,.
TGTGCCAGCAGCGCATCCCCCGGGACAGGACGATTGAGTTCTGGAAACACCATATATTTT,CASSASPGTGRLSSGNTIYF,TRBD1,TRBV9,TRBJ1-3,once
TGTGCCAGCAGTCGACCCGGGAGTGTATACGAGCAGTACTTC,CASSRPGSVYEQYF,.,TRBV6-5,TRBJ2-7,.
TGCGCCAGCAGCTTTGTGGCGGGCGTCCAAGAGACCCAGTACTTC,CASSFVAGVQETQYF,.,TRBV5-1,TRBJ2-5,.
TGTGCCAGCAGCGTCCTTAGCGGGGTCACAGAGACCCAGTACTTC,CASSVLSGVTETQYF,TRBD2,TRBV9,TRBJ2-5,once
TGCAGTGCTACCAGACTAGAAAAACTGTTTTTT,CSATRLEKLFF,.,TRBV20-1,TRBJ1-4,.
TGTGCCAGCAGCAAAGGCGGGGAGTCCCCCTACGAGCAGTACTTC,CASSKGGESPYEQYF,.,TRBV21-1,TRBJ2-7,.
TGTGCCACCCAGACAGGGGGCTGGGGTGAAAAACTGTTTTTT,CATQTGGWGEKLFF,TRBD1,TRBV28,TRBJ1-4,.
TGTGCCAGCAATAGCGGGAGGGCCTACGAGCAGTACTTC,CASNSGRAYEQYF,TRBD2,TRBV27,TRBJ2-7,once
TGTGCCAGCAGTGATCCTTCCGGGACAGGGGGGGATACGCAGTATTTT,CASSDPSGTGGDTQYF,TRBD1,TRBV25-1,TRBJ2-3,.
TGTGCCAGCGGAGGGACAGGGGGCCGGGGAACTGAAGCTTTCTTT,CASGGTGGRGTEAFF,TRBD1,TRBV2,TRBJ1-1,.
TGTGCCAGCAGGTACTCGGGAGCTTATGGCTACACCTTC,CASRYSGAYGYTF,.,TRBV12-3/TRBV12-4,TRBJ1-2,.
TGTGCCAGTAGTATTTCAGGAGGGGGGGATCAGCCCCAGCATTTT,CASSISGGGDQPQHF,.,TRBV19,TRBJ1-5,.
TGTGCCAGCAGTTACGAGATTGGGACAGGGTTCCCCCACTTC,CASSYEIGTGFPHF,TRBD1,TRBV6-2/TRBV6-3,TRBJ2-7,.
TGTGCCAGCAGCTCGGGACTAGCGGAACCGTCGAACACCGGGGAGCTGTTTTTT,CASSSGLAEPSNTGELFF,TRBD2,TRBV7-8,TRBJ2-2,.
TGTGCCAGTAGTATGGGACTAGCGGTCTTAGGGGAGCAGTTCTTC,CASSMGLAVLGEQFF,TRBD2,TRBV19,TRBJ2-1,.
TGTGCCAGCACCCGCTCGGGGCGGGAGGACTACGAGCAGTACTTC,CASTRSGREDYEQYF,TRBD2,TRBV3-1/TRBV3-2,TRBJ2-7,.
TGTGCCAGCAGAGTTACAGGTTCCTCTGGAAACACCATATATTTT,CASRVTGSSGNTIYF,.,TRBV27,TRBJ1-3,.
TGTGCCAGCAGGCGGAGCGGGAGGGTCCATGAGCAGTTCTTC,CASRRSGRVHEQFF,TRBD2,TRBV5-6,TRBJ2-1,.
TGTGCCAGCAGTGAACGGGACTACCTTTCCTACGAGCAGTACTTC,CASSERDYLSYEQYF,TRBD2,TRBV6-1,TRBJ2-7,.
TGCAGTGACCGGGGGAACAATGAGCAGTTCTTC,CSDRGNNEQFF,.,TRBV20-1,TRBJ2-1,.
TGTGCCATCGGGAGTAGCGGGCTGGGTGGGTCCTACAATGAGCAGTTCTTC,CAIGSSGLGGSYNEQFF,TRBD2,TRBV10-3,TRBJ2-1,.
TGTGCCAGCAGCCCACTAGGTGGCACAGATACGCAGTATTTT,CASSPLGGTDTQYF,.,TRBV7-3,TRBJ2-3,.
TGTGCCAGCAGTTACGGAAGTCCGGACAGTCGTTCCTACGAGCAGTACTTC,CASSYGSPDSRSYEQYF,.,TRBV6-2/TRBV6-3,TRBJ2-7,once
TGTGCCAGCAGCCAATCCACCCTAGCACCTTACAATGAGCAGTTCTTC,CASSQSTLAPYNEQFF,.,TRBV3-1/TRBV3-2,TRBJ2-1,.
TGCGCCAGCAGCTTGGGTCTATCGGGGGGAGAGCAGTACTTC,CASSLGLSGGEQYF,TRBD2,TRBV5-1,TRBJ2-7,once
TGCGCCAGCAGCCCAGCCACGCCGACTAGCGGGAGGATTGGATTTAAGGATACGCAGTATTTT,CASSPATPTSGRIGFKDTQYF,TRBD2,TRBV5-1,TRBJ2-3,.